This T cell receptor (beta chain) was profiled in a study of OX40 agonist ivuxolimab in advanced cancers. CDR3 size: 13 residues. The germline CDR1 and CDR2 sequences are SNHLY and FYNNEI. Trimming took 6 bases from V and 6 from J; bases not matched to a gene: 5. Remarks on this clone: Its cognate antigen is unknown.

TCRdb's copy holds only in-frame clones and misses some; the assay was immunoSEQ multiplex PCR. The sample shows about 17,000 clones, roughly 78% of them seen only once. Study findings and constraints: Antigen specificity was not determined for the expanded peripheral T cells.

Sequencing used CD4+ or CD8+ T cells sorted from blood, obtained in a trial of the OX40 agonist ivuxolimab. This rearrangement joins TRBV2 to TRBJ1-5; 7 bases align to TRBD1. This sequence originates from an adult with an advanced solid tumor such as melanoma, head and neck, liver or kidney cancer. The CDR3 spells CASRTGWGQPQHF. CDR3 nucleotides: TGTGCCAGCAGGACAGGGTGGGGTCAGCCCCAGCATTTT. The entire variable domain, with the rest obtained from reference TRBV2 and TRBJ1-5, is as follows: EPEVTQTPSHQVTQMGQEVILRCVPISNHLYFYWYRQILGQKVEFLVSFYNNEISEKSEIFDDQFSVERPDGSNFTLKIRSTKLEDSAMYFCASRTGWGQPQHFGDGTRLSIL.